The 24 T cell receptor beta chains presented below share a single source sample, sequenced in a study of T cell responses to AZD1222 COVID-19 vaccine. Some clones are missing from TCRdb's copy, which holds only in-frame ones; the method was immunoSEQ multiplex PCR. The table shows roughly 99,000 clones, with roughly 90% occurring only once. This material consisted of peripheral blood, taken on day 0 of AZD1222 vaccination. All receptors derive from an adult in good health.

The genes are TRBV6-1 and TRBJ2-7, with D possibly TRBD1 on 6 matching bases. CDR3 length: 15 residues. Trimming stripped 0 bases from V and 1 base from J, with 10 bases between. Germline CDR1 MNHNS, CDR2 SASEGT. The CDR3 DNA sequence: TGTGCCAGCAGTGAAGCGCTGGACAGATCCTACGAGCAGTACTTC. Protein sequence: CASSEALDRSYEQYF.

This chain joins TRBV6-2 or TRBV6-3 and TRBJ2-7; weak D call: TRBD2 (6 bases). Trimming left V 4 bases short and J 3 bases short, with 13 bases between. The germline V gene encodes CDR1 MNHEY and CDR2 SVGEGT. The CDR3 has 14 amino acids. The CDR3 region is CASSSSGDYYEQYF. The CDR3, as DNA: TGTGCCAGCAGTTCCTCGGGAGATTACTACGAGCAGTACTTC.

For the CDR3, the DNA is TGTGCCAGCAGTTACCCCTGGGGCTATCCAAACTACGAGCAGTACTTC. It encodes CASSYPWGYPNYEQYF. This chain uses TRBV6-6 with TRBJ2-7; a weak D match, TRBD1 (5 bases). The CDR3 length is 16 residues. The germline V gene has CDR1 MNHNY and CDR2 SVGAGI (reference sequence). The V gene lost 2 bases and the J gene lost 3 bases, with 17 bases spanning the gap.

The chain is built from TRBV7-2 and TRBJ1-2; no firm D call. This CDR3 spans 16 amino acids. Deletions cut 0 bases from V and 4 bases from J, with 15 bases between. Germline CDR1 is SGHTA and CDR2 is FQGNSA. DNA for the CDR3: TGTGCCAGCAGCTTAGCGCATCCTAGGTGGGGCTATGGCTACACCTTC. Amino acids: CASSLAHPRWGYGYTF.

This clone was detected once. The V and J genes are TRBV29-1 and TRBJ2-7; a weak D match, TRBD2 (7 bases). CDR3 length: 13 amino acids. Germline V gene lookup returns CDR1 SQVTM and CDR2 ANQGSEA. The ends were cut back, 6 bases at V and 6 bases at J, with 18 bases in the middle. This CDR3 reads CSVDRGGPSEQYF. In nucleotides, the CDR3 is TGCAGCGTAGATAGGGGGGGGCCATCCGAGCAGTACTTC.

The CDR3 is CASSREDSGNTIYF. CDR3 coding DNA: TGCGCCAGCAGCCGAGAGGACTCTGGAAACACCATATATTTT. The V and J genes are TRBV4-1 and TRBJ1-3, with D unresolved. This CDR3 has 14 residues. The germline gives CDR1 MGHRA, CDR2 YSYEKL. Trimming removed 4 bases from V and 0 bases from J, with 7 bases in between.

This clone was seen just once. The gene calls are TRBV24-1 and TRBJ2-1; 8 nucleotides align to TRBD2. The germline CDR1 and CDR2 sequences are KGHDR and SFDVKD. V lost 5 bases and J lost 10; bases outside the gene matches: 3. The CDR3 is 12 amino acids. The CDR3 region has the DNA TGTGCCACCAGTGCATCTAGCGGGGAGCAGTTCTTC. It codes for CATSASSGEQFF.

The J gene is TRBJ2-2, the V gene TRBV11-1; D unclear. The ends were cut back, 5 bases at V and 3 bases at J, with 7 bases in the middle. CDR1 SGHAT and CDR2 FQDESV come from the germline V gene (reference sequence). The CDR3 runs 13 residues. The CDR3 bases are TGTGCCAGCAGCATCGGACACACCGGGGAGCTGTTTTTT. Its protein product is CASSIGHTGELFF.

The V and J genes are TRBV6-1 and TRBJ2-2; 9 bases are shared with TRBD2. CDR1 is MNHNS, CDR2 SASEGT, per germline. V lost 3 bases to trimming and J lost 7 bases; unmatched junction nucleotides: 3. This CDR3 is 14 amino acids long. CDR3 bases: TGTGCCAGCAGTGACCGCGGGGGGGTCGGGGAGCTGTTTTTT. Its protein product is CASSDRGGVGELFF.

The chain links TRBV2 to TRBJ1-4, with TRBD1 matching over 9 bases. Germline V lookup: CDR1 SNHLY, CDR2 FYNNEI. The CDR3 consists of 14 residues. The J segment lost 7 bases and the V segment lost 5 bases, leaving 5 bases of the junction unmatched. The CDR3 nucleotides are TGTGCCAGCAGTACCGACAGGGGGACTGAAAAACTGTTTTTT. Translated, it gives CASSTDRGTEKLFF.

This clone was detected a few times. The chain has TRBV6-4 and TRBJ2-3; TRBD2 matches at 12 bases. CDR3 size: 15 residues. V was pared by 5 bases and J by 4 bases, with 4 bases of the junction left unmatched. Germline loops: CDR1 MRHNA, CDR2 SNTAGT. The CDR3 here is CASSLLAGGADTQYF. CDR3 DNA: TGTGCCAGCAGTTTACTAGCGGGGGGTGCAGATACGCAGTATTTT.

The chain joins TRBV11-1 to TRBJ2-7, with unresolved D. CDR1 is SGHAT and CDR2 is FQDESV in the germline V gene (reference sequence). Trimming removed 5 bases from V and 5 bases from J, with 16 bases in between. This CDR3 has 14 residues. The CDR3 coding sequence is TGTGCCAGCAGCCCGGCCGAAGGGCGAAACGAGCAGTACTTC. Amino acids: CASSPAEGRNEQYF.

J is TRBJ2-7 and V is TRBV30; tentative D call: TRBD2 (5 bases). The ends were cut back, 3 bases at V and 4 bases at J, with 13 bases in the middle. Germline assignment: CDR1 GTSNPN and CDR2 SVGIG (reference sequence). The CDR3 runs 13 residues. CDR3 in amino acids: CAWRSREIYEQYF. CDR3 nucleotides: TGTGCCTGGAGGTCACGGGAAATTTACGAGCAGTACTTC.

The gene calls are TRBV19 and TRBJ1-2; the match to TRBD1 covers 7 bases. With V trimmed by 2 bases and J by 4 bases, 4 bases remained unmatched. Germline V gene data show CDR1 as LNHDA and CDR2 as SQIVND (reference sequence). The CDR3 has 14 residues. CDR3 in amino acids: CASSISPGGYGYTF. The DNA of the CDR3 is TGTGCCAGTAGTATATCTCCAGGGGGCTATGGCTACACCTTC.

CDR3 bases: TGTGCCAGCAGCCAAGAGACTAGCGGATACAATGAGCAGTTCTTC. Amino acids: CASSQETSGYNEQFF. The chain combines TRBV3-1 (or the pseudogene TRBV3-2) with TRBJ2-1; 9 nucleotides align to TRBD2. The CDR3 covers 15 residues. The germline V gene has CDR1 LGHDT and CDR2 YNNKEL (reference sequence). V trimming: 0 bases; J trimming: 4 bases; junction bases outside the gene matches: 1.

The DNA of the CDR3 is TGTGCCAGTAGAAGGCAGTTGAACTATGGCTACACCTTC. Translated, it gives CASRRQLNYGYTF. The rearrangement uses TRBV19 and TRBJ1-2; no clear D gene. The CDR3 contains 13 residues. Trimming cost V 6 bases and J 2 bases, with 10 bases left between them. The germline V gene has CDR1 LNHDA and CDR2 SQIVND (reference sequence). Together with reference TRBV19 and TRBJ1-2, the CDR3 gives the full variable domain: DGGITQSPKYLFRKEGQNVTLSCEQNLNHDAMYWYRQDPGQGLRLIYYSQIVNDFQKGDIAEGYSVSREKKESFPLTVTSAQKNPTAFYLCASRRQLNYGYTFGSGTRLTVV.

The chain is built from TRBV20-1 and TRBJ2-3, with D perhaps matching TRBD1 or TRBD2 (5 bases each). V lost 6 bases, J lost 11 bases, and 15 bases lay in between. CDR1 is DFQATT and CDR2 is SNEGSKA in the germline V gene (reference sequence). CDR3 length equals 11 residues. The CDR3 coding sequence is TGCAGTGCCAGGTCGGGACCTGTGCAGTATTTT. Protein sequence: CSARSGPVQYF.

The rearrangement joins TRBV7-2 to TRBJ1-6, with D unresolved. The V and J ends lost 2 bases and 6 bases respectively, with 5 bases between them. From germline, CDR1 is SGHTA and CDR2 FQGNSA. The CDR3 totals 13 residues. CDR3 nucleotides: TGTGCCAGCAGCTTAATGTCTAATTCACCCCTCCACTTT. It is translated as CASSLMSNSPLHF.

Only one count was recorded for this clone. The chain is built from TRBV7-8 and TRBJ1-6; no clear D. V was clipped by 3 bases and J by 5 bases, with 11 bases between them. The CDR3 spans 15 residues. The germline V gene has CDR1 SGHVS and CDR2 FQNEAQ. The CDR3 DNA follows: TGTGCCAGCAGCTTTGAGATCGGGGATAATTCACCCCTCCACTTT. Protein: CASSFEIGDNSPLHF.

This rearrangement joins TRBV20-1 to TRBJ1-1; no clear D gene. Deletions cut 6 bases from V and 0 bases from J, with 5 bases between. From germline, CDR1 is DFQATT and CDR2 SNEGSKA (reference sequence). The CDR3 loop spans 11 amino acids. The CDR3 nucleotides read TGCAGTGCCCCGTTGAACACTGAAGCTTTCTTT. Translating it yields CSAPLNTEAFF.

This clone appeared a single time. This rearrangement joins TRBV7-9 to TRBJ2-1, with D tentatively TRBD1 (5 bases). Germline V gives CDR1 SEHNR, CDR2 FQNEAQ (reference sequence). The CDR3 contains 14 residues. Trimming took 4 bases from V and 4 from J, leaving 11 bases between them. This CDR3 is CASSSYSGYNEQFF. CDR3 coding DNA: TGTGCCAGCAGCTCCTACTCAGGGTACAATGAGCAGTTCTTC.

This sequence joins TRBV6-2 or TRBV6-3 and TRBJ2-7, with 11 bases that match TRBD2. This CDR3 spans 18 amino acids. Germline V gene sequence: CDR1 MNHEY, CDR2 SVGEGT. Trimming removed 2 bases from V and 3 bases from J; junction bases left unmatched: 12. CDR3 protein: CASSYPPNSGTSGYEQYF. The CDR3 DNA reads as TGTGCCAGCAGTTACCCCCCAAATTCCGGGACTAGCGGCTACGAGCAGTACTTC.

The chain combines TRBV7-9 with TRBJ1-2; no clear D. V was cut by 3 bases and J by 2 bases, with 10 bases left in between. The CDR3 is made up of 14 amino acids. Germline V lookup: CDR1 SEHNR, CDR2 FQNEAQ (reference sequence). In nucleotides, the CDR3 is TGTGCCAGCAGCTTGGATTTACTCAACTATGGCTACACCTTC. Translating gives CASSLDLLNYGYTF.

V usage is TRBV6-6 and J usage is TRBJ1-5, with D possibly being TRBD1 (5 bases). Trimming cost V 5 bases and J 4 bases, with 12 bases left between them. This CDR3 has 14 amino acids. In germline, CDR1 is MNHNY, CDR2 SVGAGI (reference sequence). The CDR3 DNA reads as TGTGCCAGCAGTCGGGGGGGAGGGAATCAGCCCCAGCATTTT. This encodes CASSRGGGNQPQHF.